Listed below are T cell receptor beta chains from one sample, sequenced in a study of blood T cell repertoires in COVID-19. Profiled with immunoSEQ multiplex PCR; TCRdb holds only in-frame clones, not every one. The sample holds fewer than 450,000 clones, approximately 88% seen once. Sequencing was performed on peripheral blood. The receptors stem from a woman aged 50 to 60 with COVID-19, enrolled during active disease. Each CDR3 is given with its conserved first and last residue. D genes are given only for firm matches. Only some rows state a clone size, as once, few, many or a class for expanded clones.

>-|TRBD1|TRBJ1-2|TRBV9
CASSVEDRQNYGYTF
TGTGCCAGCAGCGTAGAGGACAGGCAAAACTATGGCTACACCTTC
>once|TRBD1|TRBJ2-2|TRBV10-3
CAISESGQDSRELFF
TGTGCCATCAGTGAGTCGGGACAGGACTCCCGGGAGCTGTTTTTT
>few|-|TRBJ1-2|TRBV4-1
CASSQSPLYYGYTF
TGCGCCAGCAGCCAAAGCCCACTCTACTATGGCTACACCTTC
>-|-|TRBJ2-3|TRBV9
CASSPNRPGVATDTQYF
TGTGCCAGCAGCCCAAATAGGCCGGGGGTCGCCACAGATACGCAGTATTTT
>-|-|TRBJ1-1|TRBV7-9
CASSYSGSTEAFF
TGTGCCAGCAGTTATTCAGGGTCAACTGAAGCTTTCTTT
>-|-|TRBJ2-4|TRBV28
CASSRRDNLAGKNIQYF
TGTGCCAGCAGCAGAAGGGACAACCTAGCCGGCAAAAACATTCAGTACTTC
>-|TRBD1|TRBJ1-2|TRBV5-8
CASSLRDSYGYTF
TGTGCCAGCAGCCTACGGGACAGCTATGGCTACACCTTC
>-|-|TRBJ1-5|TRBV30
CAWSVREEYSNQPQHF
TGTGCCTGGAGTGTAAGAGAGGAATATAGCAATCAGCCCCAGCATTTT
>-|-|TRBJ1-6|TRBV7-9
CASSLGPAVSSYNSPLHF
TGTGCCAGCAGCTTAGGTCCGGCGGTGAGCTCCTATAATTCACCCCTCCACTTT
>-|-|TRBJ1-4|TRBV5-6
CASSLQGGPGEKLFF
TGTGCCAGCAGCCTGCAGGGCGGCCCCGGAGAAAAACTGTTTTTT
>once|-|TRBJ2-1|TRBV9
CASSVALGFAGSYNEQFF
TGTGCCAGCAGCGTAGCCCTTGGATTTGCGGGTTCCTACAATGAGCAGTTCTTC
>-|-|TRBJ1-5|TRBV15
CATSTNSRDQPQHF
TGTGCCACCAGCACTAACTCCAGGGATCAGCCCCAGCATTTT
>-|TRBD2|TRBJ2-3|TRBV3-1/TRBV3-2
CASSQGWTDLGLASDTQYF
TGTGCCAGCAGCCAAGGGTGGACAGACCTCGGACTAGCGTCAGATACGCAGTATTTT
>-|-|TRBJ1-4|TRBV7-2
CASSLALSEKLFF
TGTGCCAGCAGCTTAGCGCTTAGTGAAAAACTGTTTTTT
>once|-|TRBJ1-6|TRBV3-1/TRBV3-2
CASSAGESALHF
TGTGCCAGCAGCGCCGGAGAGTCAGCCCTCCACTTT
>-|TRBD2|TRBJ2-3|TRBV2
CASGLAAPDTQYF
TGTGCCAGCGGTCTAGCGGCCCCAGATACGCAGTATTTT
>-|-|TRBJ2-7|TRBV5-6
CASSFGDYEQYF
TGTGCCAGCAGCTTCGGGGACTACGAGCAGTACTTC
>-|-|TRBJ1-1|TRBV6-6
CAARGGTEAFF
TGTGCCGCGAGAGGCGGAACTGAAGCTTTCTTT
>once|-|TRBJ1-5|TRBV7-2
CASSFWLDQPQHF
TGTGCCAGCAGCTTCTGGCTAGACCAGCCCCAGCATTTT
>-|TRBD1|TRBJ2-1|TRBV15
CATSRMDRGGNEQFF
TGTGCCACCAGCAGGATGGACAGGGGAGGCAATGAGCAGTTCTTC
>-|TRBD2|TRBJ2-1|TRBV30
CAWASIWTSGGRTHSYNEQFF
TGTGCCTGGGCGTCTATTTGGACTAGCGGGGGGCGCACCCACTCCTACAATGAGCAGTTCTTC
>-|TRBD1|TRBJ2-7|TRBV6-6
CASSRQGSEQYF
TGTGCCAGCAGTCGACAGGGGAGCGAGCAGTACTTC
>-|-|TRBJ2-7|TRBV21-1
CASSKLKRRGPPFSYEQYF
TGTGCCAGCAGCAAATTAAAGAGGCGGGGGCCTCCATTCTCCTACGAGCAGTACTTC
>-|-|TRBJ1-1|TRBV10-3
CAIMKDSLNTEAFF
TGTGCCATCATGAAGGACAGCCTGAACACTGAAGCTTTCTTT
>-|TRBD1|TRBJ2-4|TRBV11-3
CASSPSDRLGIQYF
TGTGCCAGCAGCCCGTCGGACAGGCTGGGCATTCAGTACTTC
>-|-|TRBJ2-5|TRBV4-2
CASSQGLDGTQYF
TGTGCCAGCAGCCAAGGACTAGATGGGACCCAGTACTTC